This TCR beta chain was observed in a study of cytomegalovirus exposure and HLA in healthy donors. About the study: Earlier sequencing of about 179 million T cells yielded around 100 million unique TCR beta sequences.

Both 60 Vbeta primers and 13 Jbeta primers went into the PCR. Produced via immunoSEQ multiplex PCR; TCRdb's table is partial and in-frame only. Of roughly 250,000 clones listed, about four fifths are singletons. General study results and limits: Researchers catalogued 164 TCR beta chains as cytomegalovirus-associated.

The donors gave bone marrow, and they were healthy. Concerning this clone: The antigen is not known.

The junction had 4 bases not matched to a gene; V was cut back by 4 bases and J by 0 bases. The germline V gene encodes CDR1 SGDLS and CDR2 YYNGEE. The CDR3 has 15 amino acids. Sequencing used PBMCs. This TCR came from a woman aged 40 to 50 in good health and CMV-seropositive. V and J are TRBV9 and TRBJ1-5, with 7 bases lining up with TRBD1. In nucleotides, the CDR3 is TGTGCCAGCAGCCGAACAGGGGATAGCAATCAGCCCCAGCATTTT. This gives the protein CASSRTGDSNQPQHF.